This T cell receptor (beta chain) appears in the sequencing data of a study of blood T cell repertoires in COVID-19. The CDR3 sequence is 12 residues long. V lost 6 bases to trimming and J lost 11 bases, with 16 bases between them. Looked up from germline, CDR1 is MNHNY and CDR2 is SVGAGI (reference sequence). Produced via immunoSEQ multiplex PCR; TCRdb's table is partial and in-frame only. This sample carries about 140,000 clones, about 75% of them seen once, and the ten largest clones take around 2.9%. This chain connects TRBV6-6 to TRBJ1-1; TRBD1 might be the D (5 bases). The sequence derives from a woman aged 45-60 years who had recovered from COVID-19. The specimen sequenced was PBMCs or T cells enriched from blood (not recorded which). For the CDR3, the DNA is TGTGCCAGCAGCGGGACTTACGGTTTGGCTTTCTTT. Amino acids: CASSGTYGLAFF.